These T cell receptor beta chains were read from a single sample in a study of T-cell reconstitution after alpha-beta-depleted transplantation in children. A single record per CDR3 protein comes from TCRdb applying MiXCR to the PCR reads. The sample contains 170,000 or so distinct CDR3 sequences, roughly 6.8% of which appear only once. This material consisted of PBMCs from the stem cell graft donor, taken from the stem cell graft. Receptors originate from a human donor who donated a stem cell graft to a child with Wiskott-Aldrich syndrome. The CDR3 runs from the conserved cysteine through the conserved F or W. The order of the fields is clone size, J gene, V gene, D gene, CDR3 protein, CDR3 DNA. D genes are given only for firm matches. Clone size is given for some rows only: seen once, a few or many times, or a class if the clone is expanded.

>few|TRBJ2-3|TRBV11-2|TRBD2
CASSSGGRAVLTDTQYF
TGTGCCAGCAGCTCGGGCGGGAGGGCCGTGCTCACAGATACGCAGTATTTT
>many|TRBJ2-3|TRBV15|TRBD1
CATSSGTATDTQYF
TGTGCCACCAGCAGCGGGACAGCTACAGATACGCAGTATTTT
>-|TRBJ1-2|TRBV6-5|-
CASTPIGTNYGYTF
TGTGCCAGCACCCCTATCGGGACCAACTATGGCTACACCTTC
>many|TRBJ2-1|TRBV10-3|-
CAISAGSREQFF
TGTGCCATCAGTGCTGGCTCGCGAGAGCAGTTCTTC
>many|TRBJ2-7|TRBV5-1|-
CASSLASSSIGYEQYF
TGCGCCAGCAGCTTGGCCTCTAGCTCTATCGGCTACGAGCAGTACTTC
>-|TRBJ2-2|TRBV12-3/TRBV12-4|-
CASSSGPDTGELFF
TGTGCCAGCAGCTCAGGTCCGGACACCGGGGAGCTGTTTTTT
>few|TRBJ2-7|TRBV7-2|-
CASSFRTPYEQYF
TGTGCCAGCAGCTTCCGGACACCATACGAGCAGTACTTC
>-|TRBJ1-2|TRBV11-2|-
CASSLSPSMGYTF
TGTGCCAGCAGCTTAAGCCCCTCGATGGGCTACACCTTC
>many|TRBJ1-2|TRBV6-5|-
CASSYPQGYGYTF
TGTGCCAGCAGTTATCCACAGGGATATGGCTACACCTTC
>many|TRBJ2-1|TRBV5-1|-
CASSPGLYNEQFF
TGCGCCAGCAGCCCGGGACTCTACAATGAGCAGTTCTTC
>many|TRBJ2-5|TRBV20-1|TRBD2
CSARGGAGVSQETQYF
TGCAGTGCTAGAGGAGGGGCGGGAGTTTCACAAGAGACCCAGTACTTC
>many|TRBJ1-2|TRBV12-3/TRBV12-4|-
CASSPDRIYGYTF
TGTGCCAGCAGTCCGGACCGGATCTATGGCTACACCTTC
>many|TRBJ2-7|TRBV5-1|-
CASSWDGGLGEQYF
TGCGCCAGCAGCTGGGATGGTGGCCTTGGCGAGCAGTACTTC
>many|TRBJ2-2|TRBV5-1|-
CASRPTNTGELFF
TGCGCCAGCAGGCCCACGAACACCGGGGAGCTGTTTTTT
>-|TRBJ2-7|TRBV30|-
CAWSGPPRAYEQYF
TGTGCCTGGAGTGGTCCCCCCCGGGCCTACGAGCAGTACTTC
>many|TRBJ2-5|TRBV6-1|TRBD2
CASREPGLASVKETQYF
TGTGCCAGCAGAGAACCGGGACTAGCGAGTGTCAAAGAGACCCAGTACTTC
>many|TRBJ2-1|TRBV6-2/TRBV6-3|-
CASTTFGTGSNEQFF
TGTGCCAGCACCACCTTCGGTACAGGGTCAAATGAGCAGTTCTTC
>many|TRBJ1-1|TRBV5-1|TRBD1
CASSFSPGQRSQMNTEAFF
TGCGCCAGCAGTTTCTCTCCGGGACAGAGGTCTCAAATGAACACTGAAGCTTTCTTT
>few|TRBJ1-1|TRBV19|TRBD1
CASSARDSQNTEAFF
TGTGCCAGTAGTGCCCGGGACAGTCAGAACACTGAAGCTTTCTTT
>many|TRBJ2-1|TRBV12-3/TRBV12-4|-
CASSSVGYNEQFF
TGTGCCAGCAGTTCGGTCGGGTACAATGAGCAGTTCTTC
>many|TRBJ2-3|TRBV5-1|-
CASSTSVLSTDTQYF
TGCGCCAGCAGTACGAGCGTTCTTAGCACAGATACGCAGTATTTT
>many|TRBJ2-5|TRBV12-3/TRBV12-4|TRBD1
CASSLGTGGETQYF
TGTGCCAGCAGTTTGGGGACAGGGGGAGAGACCCAGTACTTC
>few|TRBJ1-5|TRBV3-1|-
CASSQPGVQPQHF
TGTGCCAGCAGCCAGCCAGGGGTCCAGCCCCAGCATTTT
>-|TRBJ2-5|TRBV7-6|-
CASSLGGRQQETQYF
TGTGCCAGCAGCTTAGGTGGTAGGCAGCAAGAGACCCAGTACTTC
>many|TRBJ1-1|TRBV10-3|-
CAISGPPGHFTEAFF
TGTGCCATCAGTGGACCCCCGGGACACTTCACTGAAGCTTTCTTT
>many|TRBJ2-1|TRBV5-1|-
CASSLDGTWEQFF
TGCGCCAGCAGCTTGGACGGGACGTGGGAGCAGTTCTTC
>many|TRBJ2-1|TRBV12-3/TRBV12-4|-
CASSLRAGQIWEQFF
TGTGCCAGCAGTTTGCGGGCAGGCCAAATTTGGGAGCAGTTCTTC
>-|TRBJ2-7|TRBV6-5|TRBD2
CASSYLISGRRDEQYF
TGTGCCAGCAGTTACCTGATCAGCGGGAGGCGCGACGAGCAGTACTTC
>many|TRBJ2-1|TRBV29-1|-
CSVAGSRVYNEQFF
TGCAGCGTTGCCGGCTCCCGCGTCTACAATGAGCAGTTCTTC
>-|TRBJ2-5|TRBV12-3/TRBV12-4|-
CASSLREGQKETQYF
TGTGCCAGCAGTCTGAGGGAAGGGCAGAAAGAGACCCAGTACTTC
>few|TRBJ2-6|TRBV11-1|-
CASSLGGDSHGISGANVLTF
TGTGCCAGCAGCTTAGGGGGGGACAGCCATGGTATCTCTGGGGCCAACGTCCTGACTTTC
>many|TRBJ2-2|TRBV29-1|-
CSVGGETLYTGELFF
TGCAGCGTTGGTGGGGAGACACTTTACACCGGGGAGCTGTTTTTT
>many|TRBJ2-2|TRBV24-1|TRBD2
CATSEIAGALNTGELFF
TGTGCCACCAGTGAAATAGCGGGAGCGCTGAACACCGGGGAGCTGTTTTTT
>many|TRBJ2-2|TRBV15|-
CATSRDRVTGELFF
TGTGCCACCAGCAGAGACAGGGTGACCGGGGAGCTGTTTTTT
>-|TRBJ2-3|TRBV5-5|TRBD2
CASSLPGTSVDTQYF
TGTGCCAGCAGCTTACCCGGGACTAGTGTCGATACGCAGTATTTT
>-|TRBJ1-5|TRBV3-1|-
CASSQGTPKQPQHF
TGTGCCAGCAGCCAAGGGACTCCTAAACAGCCCCAGCATTTT
>many|TRBJ2-5|TRBV20-1|-
CSARAVNGETQYF
TGCAGTGCTAGGGCAGTCAATGGAGAGACCCAGTACTTC
>many|TRBJ2-1|TRBV20-1|TRBD1
CSAERQPGTVNEQFF
TGCAGTGCCGAGAGACAGCCCGGGACAGTCAATGAGCAGTTCTTC
>many|TRBJ1-3|TRBV7-9|-
CASSLPNTIYF
TGTGCCAGCAGCTTACCAAACACCATATATTTT
>many|TRBJ1-1|TRBV29-1|-
CSAYRAMNTEAFF
TGCAGCGCATACAGGGCGATGAACACTGAAGCTTTCTTT
>many|TRBJ2-7|TRBV29-1|TRBD1
CSVETDRGRGKQYF
TGCAGCGTTGAGACGGACAGGGGGCGCGGAAAGCAGTACTTC
>-|TRBJ2-3|TRBV7-3|TRBD2
CAIRRLVPLAGASTDTQYF
TGTGCCATCAGGCGTCTCGTACCCCTAGCGGGGGCCTCCACAGATACGCAGTATTTT
>-|TRBJ2-5|TRBV30|TRBD2
CAWSRLAVREAQYF
TGTGCCTGGAGTAGACTAGCGGTACGGGAGGCCCAGTACTTC
>many|TRBJ2-1|TRBV5-1|-
CASSLTGDSYNEQFF
TGCGCCAGCAGCTTAACGGGGGACTCCTACAATGAGCAGTTCTTC
>many|TRBJ2-7|TRBV7-9|-
CASSSRQVTTYEQYF
TGTGCCAGCAGCTCGAGACAGGTGACCACCTACGAGCAGTACTTC